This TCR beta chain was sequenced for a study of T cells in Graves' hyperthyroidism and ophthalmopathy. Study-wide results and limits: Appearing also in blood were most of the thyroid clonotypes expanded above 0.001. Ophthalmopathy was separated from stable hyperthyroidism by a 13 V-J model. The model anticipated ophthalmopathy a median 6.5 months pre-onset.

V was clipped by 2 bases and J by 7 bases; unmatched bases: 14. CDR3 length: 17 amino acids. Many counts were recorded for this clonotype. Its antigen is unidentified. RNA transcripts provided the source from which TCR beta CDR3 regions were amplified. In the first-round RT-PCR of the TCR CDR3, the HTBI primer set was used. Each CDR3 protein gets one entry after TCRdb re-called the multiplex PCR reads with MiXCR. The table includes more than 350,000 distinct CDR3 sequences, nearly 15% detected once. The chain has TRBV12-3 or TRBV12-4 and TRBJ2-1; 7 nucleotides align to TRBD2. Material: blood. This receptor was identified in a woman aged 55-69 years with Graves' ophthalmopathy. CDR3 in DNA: TGTGCCAGCAGTTTATGGAGTAGCGGGCCCCGGGGGAATGAGCAGTTCTTC. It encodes CASSLWSSGPRGNEQFF.